The text below deals with one T cell receptor beta chain. These data are taken from a study of cytomegalovirus exposure and HLA in healthy donors. This PCR relied on a set of 60 Vbeta primers and 13 Jbeta primers. Profiled with immunoSEQ multiplex PCR; TCRdb holds only in-frame clones, not every one. Found here are about 140,000 clones, 77% of them singletons; the top ten hold around 2%. The CDR3 runs to 17 residues. Germline CDR1 is SGHRS and CDR2 is YFSETQ. Trimming cost V 4 bases and J 2 bases; bases outside gene matches: 8. This chain connects TRBV5-1 to TRBJ2-3, with 12 bases fitting TRBD2. The material sequenced was PBMCs. This receptor was identified in a man aged 25-40 years in good health and CMV-seronegative. CDR3: CASSPFLAGGITDTQYF. The CDR3 nucleotides are TGCGCCAGCAGCCCTTTCCTAGCGGGAGGGATCACAGATACGCAGTATTTT.